What follows is one TCR beta chain and its context. CDR1 is MNHNY and CDR2 is SVGAGI in the germline V gene (reference sequence). The junction had 4 bases not matched to a gene; V was cut back by 2 bases and J by 4 bases. CDR3 length: 14 residues. The data were taken from a study of OX40 agonist ivuxolimab in advanced cancers. Whole-study context: Eligibility admitted prior anti-PD-1, anti-PD-L1 or anti-CTLA-4 therapy; 35% to 40% had some.

The repertoire was sequenced with immunoSEQ multiplex PCR; TCRdb's copy has only in-frame clones and lacks some. The top ten hold 6.2% of the sample, which has 65,000 to 95,000 clones, 80% to 90% seen once. The chain combines TRBV6-6 with TRBJ2-7; 8 nucleotides match TRBD1. The sequencing here drew on CD4+ or CD8+ T cells sorted from blood, taken in a trial of the OX40 agonist ivuxolimab. The receptor was derived from an adult with an advanced solid tumor such as melanoma, head and neck, liver or kidney cancer. The CDR3 DNA is TGTGCCAGCAGTTACGGGGGACAGGCGTACGAGCAGTACTTC. Protein product: CASSYGGQAYEQYF.